This TCR beta chain derives from a study of shared clonotypes between healthy human individuals. To note about this clone: Its cognate antigen is unknown.

The study, taken as a whole, reports: Sequencing of the sorted subsets was shown by rarefaction to be incomplete despite large depth. Estimated richness was generally greater in naive than memory subsets.

Generated by immunoSEQ multiplex PCR, the TCRdb table keeps only in-frame clones and is missing some. Here the sample spans roughly 2.2 million clones, more than 85% being singletons. Germline-derived CDR1 and CDR2 are SEHNR and FQNEAQ (reference sequence). V lost 3 bases to trimming and J lost 0 bases, with 8 bases between them. The CDR3 sequence is 14 residues long. This receptor was obtained from a man younger than 35 in good health. Some clones in this sample may be carry-over from other donors' samples. The chain links TRBV7-9 to TRBJ2-5; a possible D gene is TRBD2 (5 bases). Sequencing was carried out using naive CD4+ T cells from PBMCs. Subset described: CD45RA+ positively selected. The CDR3 DNA reads as TGTGCCAGCAGCTTCCGGCGGGACCAAGAGACCCAGTACTTC. Its protein product is CASSFRRDQETQYF.